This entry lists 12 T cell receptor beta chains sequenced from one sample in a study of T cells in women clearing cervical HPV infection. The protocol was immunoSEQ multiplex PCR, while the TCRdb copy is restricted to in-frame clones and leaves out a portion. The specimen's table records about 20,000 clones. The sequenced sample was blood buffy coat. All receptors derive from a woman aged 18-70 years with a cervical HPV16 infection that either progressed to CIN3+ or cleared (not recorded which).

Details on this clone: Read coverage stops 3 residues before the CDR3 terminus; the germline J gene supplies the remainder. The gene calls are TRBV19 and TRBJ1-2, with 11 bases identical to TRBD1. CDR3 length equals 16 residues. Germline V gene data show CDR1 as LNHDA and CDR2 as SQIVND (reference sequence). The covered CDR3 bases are TGTGCCAGTAGTAGAACCGGGACAGGGGGATCCTACGAC. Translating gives CASSRTGTGGSYD. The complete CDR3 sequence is CASSRTGTGGSYDYTF.

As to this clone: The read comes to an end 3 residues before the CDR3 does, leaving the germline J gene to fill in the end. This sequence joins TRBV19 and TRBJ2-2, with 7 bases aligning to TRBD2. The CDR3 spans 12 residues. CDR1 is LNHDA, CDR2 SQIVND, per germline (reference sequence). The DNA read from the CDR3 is TGTGCCAGTTCCAGGGAGGGCGAAAAG. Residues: CASSREGEK. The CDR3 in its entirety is CASSREGEKLFF.

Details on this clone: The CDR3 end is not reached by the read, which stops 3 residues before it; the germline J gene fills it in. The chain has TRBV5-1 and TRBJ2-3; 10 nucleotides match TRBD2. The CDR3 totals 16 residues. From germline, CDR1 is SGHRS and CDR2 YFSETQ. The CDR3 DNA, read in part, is TGCGCCAGCAGCTTAGGTCTAGCGGGAGTCCAAGAGACG. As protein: CASSLGLAGVQET. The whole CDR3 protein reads CASSLGLAGVQETQYF.

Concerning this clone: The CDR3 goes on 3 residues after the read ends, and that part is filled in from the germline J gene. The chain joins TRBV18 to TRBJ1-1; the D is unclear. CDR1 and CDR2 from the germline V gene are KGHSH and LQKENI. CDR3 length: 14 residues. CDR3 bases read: TGTGCCAGCTCTCCCCGACACCTACAAGAGACA. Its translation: CASSPRHLQET. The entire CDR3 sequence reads CASSPRHLQETAFF.

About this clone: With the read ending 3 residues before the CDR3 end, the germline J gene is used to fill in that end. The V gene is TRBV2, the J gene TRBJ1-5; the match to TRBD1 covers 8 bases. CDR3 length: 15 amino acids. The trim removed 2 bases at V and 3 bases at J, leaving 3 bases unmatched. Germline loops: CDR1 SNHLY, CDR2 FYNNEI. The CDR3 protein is CASSEKTGDNQPQHF. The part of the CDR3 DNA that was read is TGTGCCAGCAGTGAAAAGACAGGGGACAATCAGCCC. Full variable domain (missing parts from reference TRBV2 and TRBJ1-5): EPEVTQTPSHQVTQMGQEVILRCVPISNHLYFYWYRQILGQKVEFLVSFYNNEISEKSEIFDDQFSVERPDGSNFTLKIRSTKLEDSAMYFCASSEKTGDNQPQHFGDGTRLSIL.

CDR3 amino acids: CAWNTGLDYGYTF. Incomplete CDR3 DNA: TGTGCCTGGAACACAGGGTTGGACTATGGC. The chain has TRBV30 and TRBJ1-2; D may be TRBD1 (6 bases). The CDR3 end lies 3 residues beyond the end of the read and is filled in from the germline J gene. The CDR3 is 13 residues long. CDR1 is GTSNPN, CDR2 SVGIG, per germline (reference sequence). Trimming removed 4 bases from V and 3 bases from J, with 12 bases in between.

Partial CDR3 DNA: TGTGCCAGCAGCTTTACGACAGGGGAAAATTCACCC. This codes for CASSFTTGENSP. The whole CDR3 sequence is CASSFTTGENSPLHF. The rearrangement joins TRBV13 to TRBJ1-6, with TRBD1 matching 8 bases. With the read ending 3 residues before the CDR3 end, the germline J gene is used to fill in that end. Trimming removed 3 bases from V and 7 bases from J; junction bases left unmatched: 5. The CDR3 spans 15 residues. From germline, CDR1 is PRHDT and CDR2 FYEKMQ (reference sequence).

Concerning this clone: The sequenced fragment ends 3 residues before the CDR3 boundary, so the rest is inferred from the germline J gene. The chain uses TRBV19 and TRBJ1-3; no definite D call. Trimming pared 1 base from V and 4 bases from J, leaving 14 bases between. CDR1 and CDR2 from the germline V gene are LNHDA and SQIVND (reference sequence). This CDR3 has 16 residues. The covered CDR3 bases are TGTGCCAGTAGTATAGTGGCGGCCGACGGCGGAAACACC. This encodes CASSIVAADGGNT. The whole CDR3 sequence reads CASSIVAADGGNTIYF. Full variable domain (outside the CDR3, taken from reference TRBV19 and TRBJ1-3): DGGITQSPKYLFRKEGQNVTLSCEQNLNHDAMYWYRQDPGQGLRLIYYSQIVNDFQKGDIAEGYSVSREKKESFPLTVTSAQKNPTAFYLCASSIVAADGGNTIYFGEGSWLTVV.

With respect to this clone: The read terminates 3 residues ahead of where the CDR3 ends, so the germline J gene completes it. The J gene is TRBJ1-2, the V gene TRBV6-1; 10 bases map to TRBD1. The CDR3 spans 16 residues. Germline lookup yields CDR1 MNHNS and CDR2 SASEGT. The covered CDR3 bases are TGTGCCAGCAGTGGGGTTCTGGGACAGGGGAAAAACATC. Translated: CASSGVLGQGKNI. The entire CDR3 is CASSGVLGQGKNIYTF.

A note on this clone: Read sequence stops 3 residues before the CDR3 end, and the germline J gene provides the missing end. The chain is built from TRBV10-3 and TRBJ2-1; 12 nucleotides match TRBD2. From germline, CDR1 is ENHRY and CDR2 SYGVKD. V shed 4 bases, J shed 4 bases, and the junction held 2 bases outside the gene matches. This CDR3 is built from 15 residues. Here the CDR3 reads CAISGTSGKYNEQFF. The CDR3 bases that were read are TGTGCCATCAGTGGGACTAGCGGGAAGTACAATGAG.

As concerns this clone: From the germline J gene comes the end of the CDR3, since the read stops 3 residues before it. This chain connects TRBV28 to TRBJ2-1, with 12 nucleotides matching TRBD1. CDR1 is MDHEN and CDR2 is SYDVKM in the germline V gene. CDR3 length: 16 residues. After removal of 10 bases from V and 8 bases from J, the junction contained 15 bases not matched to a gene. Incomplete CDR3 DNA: TGTGCCATCTTCTCCCTCAGGGACAGGGGGCACGATGAG. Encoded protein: CAIFSLRDRGHDE. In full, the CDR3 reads CAIFSLRDRGHDEQFF.

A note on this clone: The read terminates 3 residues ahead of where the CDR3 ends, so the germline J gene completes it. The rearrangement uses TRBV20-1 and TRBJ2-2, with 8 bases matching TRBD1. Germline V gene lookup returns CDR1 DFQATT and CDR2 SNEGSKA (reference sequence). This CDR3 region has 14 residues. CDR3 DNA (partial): TGCAGTGCACGGCAGGGGGCCCATAATGAAAAG. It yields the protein CSARQGAHNEK. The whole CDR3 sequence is CSARQGAHNEKLFF.